What follows describes a single T cell receptor beta chain. Antigen: not known. This specimen comes from a study of early T cells in non-severe SARS-CoV-2 infection. As for the study in general: RNA in bulk from unsorted whole blood was sequenced, and chains were unpaired. Findings and limits, study-wide: The study's VDJdb matching favored anti-spike CD8 responses and missed private and CD4 specificities.

Unique molecular identifiers were attached to individual cDNA molecules. Using its own MiXCR run on the 5' RACE reads, TCRdb lists one record per CDR3 protein. The sample consists of about 48,000 distinct CDR3 sequences, over 7.5% of them appearing once. Germline CDR1 SGHNT, CDR2 YYREEE (reference sequence). This CDR3 contains 13 residues. Trimming stripped 5 bases from V and 4 bases from J, with 12 bases between. The genes are TRBV5-4 and TRBJ1-2; a weak D match, TRBD1 (5 bases). Sequencing input: whole blood. The clonotype originates from an adult who was a healthcare worker with PCR-confirmed SARS-CoV-2 infection or an uninfected control (not recorded which). CDR3 region: CASRSGTGYGYTF. In DNA form, the CDR3 reads TGTGCCAGCAGATCCGGGACGGGCTATGGCTACACCTTC.